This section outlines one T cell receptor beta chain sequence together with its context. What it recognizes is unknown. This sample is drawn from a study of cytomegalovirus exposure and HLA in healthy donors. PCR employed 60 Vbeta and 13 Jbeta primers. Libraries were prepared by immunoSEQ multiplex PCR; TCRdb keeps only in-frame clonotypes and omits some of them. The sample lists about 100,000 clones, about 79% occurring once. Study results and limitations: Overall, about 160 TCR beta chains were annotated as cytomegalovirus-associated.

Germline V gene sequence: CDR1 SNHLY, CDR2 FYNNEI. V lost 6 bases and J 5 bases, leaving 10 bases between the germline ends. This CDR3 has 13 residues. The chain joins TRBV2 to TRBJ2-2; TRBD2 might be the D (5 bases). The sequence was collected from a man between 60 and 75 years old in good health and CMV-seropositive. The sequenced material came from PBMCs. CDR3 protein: CASSPRGTGELFF. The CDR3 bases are TGTGCCAGCAGCCCGCGAGGGACCGGGGAGCTGTTTTTT.